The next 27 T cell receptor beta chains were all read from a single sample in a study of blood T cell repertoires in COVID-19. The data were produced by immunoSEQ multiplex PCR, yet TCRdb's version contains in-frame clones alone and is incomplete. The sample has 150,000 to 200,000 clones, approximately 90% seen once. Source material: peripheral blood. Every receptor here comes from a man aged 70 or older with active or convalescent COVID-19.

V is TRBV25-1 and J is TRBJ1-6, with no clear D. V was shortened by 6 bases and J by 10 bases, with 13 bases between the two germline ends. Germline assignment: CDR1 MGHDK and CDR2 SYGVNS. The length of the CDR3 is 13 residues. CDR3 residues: CASSLGLESPLHF. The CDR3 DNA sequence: TGTGCCAGCAGCCTTGGTTTAGAGTCACCCCTCCACTTT.

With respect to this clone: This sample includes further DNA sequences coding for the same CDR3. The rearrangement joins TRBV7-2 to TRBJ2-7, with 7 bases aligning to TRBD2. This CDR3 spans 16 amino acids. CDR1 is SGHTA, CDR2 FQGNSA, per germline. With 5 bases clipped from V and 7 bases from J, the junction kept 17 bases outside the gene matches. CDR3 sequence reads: CASSPVSGGLLLEQYF. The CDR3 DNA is TGTGCCAGCAGCCCTGTTTCGGGAGGCCTCCTGTTAGAGCAGTACTTC.

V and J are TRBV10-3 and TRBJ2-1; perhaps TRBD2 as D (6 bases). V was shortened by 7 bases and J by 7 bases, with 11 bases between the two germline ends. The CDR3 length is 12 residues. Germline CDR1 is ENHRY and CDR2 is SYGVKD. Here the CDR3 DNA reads TGTGCCATCAACCTTGGAGGGAATGAGCAGTTCTTC. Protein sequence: CAINLGGNEQFF.

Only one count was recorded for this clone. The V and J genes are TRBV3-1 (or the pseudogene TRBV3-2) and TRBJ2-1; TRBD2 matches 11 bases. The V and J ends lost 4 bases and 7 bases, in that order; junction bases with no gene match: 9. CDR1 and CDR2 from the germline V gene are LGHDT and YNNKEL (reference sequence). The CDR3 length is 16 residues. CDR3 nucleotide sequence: TGTGCCAGCAGCCTCATAGCGGGGGGGCCCGGAAATGAGCAGTTCTTC. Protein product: CASSLIAGGPGNEQFF.

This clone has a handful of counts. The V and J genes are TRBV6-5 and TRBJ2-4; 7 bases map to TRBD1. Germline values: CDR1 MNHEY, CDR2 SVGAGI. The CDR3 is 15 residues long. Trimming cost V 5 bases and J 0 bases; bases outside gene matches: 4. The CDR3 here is CASSPTGVAKNIQYF. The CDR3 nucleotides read TGTGCCAGCAGTCCAACAGGGGTAGCCAAAAACATTCAGTACTTC.

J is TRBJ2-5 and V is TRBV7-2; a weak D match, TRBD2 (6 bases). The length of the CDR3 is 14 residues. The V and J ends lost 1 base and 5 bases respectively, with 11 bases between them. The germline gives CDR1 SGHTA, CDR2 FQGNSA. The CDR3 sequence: CASSLESGVETQYF. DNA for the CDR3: TGTGCCAGCAGCTTAGAGTCGGGGGTGGAGACCCAGTACTTC.

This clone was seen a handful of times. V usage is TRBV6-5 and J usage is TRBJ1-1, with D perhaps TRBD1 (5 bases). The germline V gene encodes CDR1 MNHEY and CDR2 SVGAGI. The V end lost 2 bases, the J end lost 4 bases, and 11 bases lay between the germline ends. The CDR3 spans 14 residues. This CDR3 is CASSYAGGATEAFF. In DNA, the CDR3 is TGTGCCAGCAGTTACGCGGGGGGAGCCACTGAAGCTTTCTTT.

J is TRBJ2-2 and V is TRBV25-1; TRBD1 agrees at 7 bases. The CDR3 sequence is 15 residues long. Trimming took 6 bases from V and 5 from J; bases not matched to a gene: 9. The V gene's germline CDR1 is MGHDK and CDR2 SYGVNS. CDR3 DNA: TGTGCCAGCAGCCCGACAGGGATGGGGACCGGGGAGCTGTTTTTT. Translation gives CASSPTGMGTGELFF.

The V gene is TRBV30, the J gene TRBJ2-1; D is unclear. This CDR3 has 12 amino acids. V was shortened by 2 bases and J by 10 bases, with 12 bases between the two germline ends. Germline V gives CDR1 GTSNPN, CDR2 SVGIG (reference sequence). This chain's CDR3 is CAWSSGAREQFF. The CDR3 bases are TGTGCCTGGAGTTCTGGCGCGCGGGAGCAGTTCTTC. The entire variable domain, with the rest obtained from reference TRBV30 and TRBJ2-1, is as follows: SQTIHQWPATLVQPVGSPLSLECTVEGTSNPNLYWYRQAAGRGLQLLFYSVGIGQISSEVPQNLSASRPQDRQFILSSKKLLLSDSGFYLCAWSSGAREQFFGPGTRLTVL.

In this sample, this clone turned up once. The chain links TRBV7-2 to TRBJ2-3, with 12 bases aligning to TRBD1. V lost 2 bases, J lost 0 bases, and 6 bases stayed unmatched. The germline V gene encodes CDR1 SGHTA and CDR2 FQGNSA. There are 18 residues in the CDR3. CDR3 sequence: CASSLLGTGGTSTDTQYF. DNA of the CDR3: TGTGCCAGCAGCTTATTGGGGACAGGGGGCACTAGCACAGATACGCAGTATTTT.

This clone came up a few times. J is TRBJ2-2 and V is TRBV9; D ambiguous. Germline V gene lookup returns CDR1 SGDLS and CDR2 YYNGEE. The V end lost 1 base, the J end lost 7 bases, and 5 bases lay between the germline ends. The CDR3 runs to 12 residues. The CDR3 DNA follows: TGTGCCAGCAGCGTAACTGGCGGGGAGCTGTTTTTT. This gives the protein CASSVTGGELFF.

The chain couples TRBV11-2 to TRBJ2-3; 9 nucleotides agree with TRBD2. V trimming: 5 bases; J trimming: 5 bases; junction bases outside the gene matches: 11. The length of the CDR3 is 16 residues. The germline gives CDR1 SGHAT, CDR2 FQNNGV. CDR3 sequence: CASSPRSGGRVDTQYF. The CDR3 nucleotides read TGTGCCAGCAGCCCAAGGAGCGGGGGGCGAGTAGATACGCAGTATTTT.

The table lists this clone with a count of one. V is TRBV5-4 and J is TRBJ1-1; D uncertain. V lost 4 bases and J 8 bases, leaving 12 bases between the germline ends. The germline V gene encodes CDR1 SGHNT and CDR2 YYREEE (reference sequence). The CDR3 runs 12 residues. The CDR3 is CASSQVPGEAFF. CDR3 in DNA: TGTGCCAGCAGCCAAGTCCCGGGAGAAGCTTTCTTT.

DNA of the CDR3: TGTGCCAGCAGCCCCAGACAGCAACTTACTAACTATGGCTACACCTTC. Residues: CASSPRQQLTNYGYTF. The chain recombines TRBV7-2 with TRBJ1-2, with D tentatively TRBD1 (5 bases). Looked up from germline, CDR1 is SGHTA and CDR2 is FQGNSA. V was pared by 5 bases and J by 0 bases, with 16 bases between. The CDR3 totals 16 residues.

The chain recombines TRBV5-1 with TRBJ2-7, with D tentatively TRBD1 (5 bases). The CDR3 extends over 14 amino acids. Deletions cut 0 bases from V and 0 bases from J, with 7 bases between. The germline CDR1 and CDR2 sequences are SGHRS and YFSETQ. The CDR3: CASSLAGFSYEQYF. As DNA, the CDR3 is TGCGCCAGCAGCTTGGCAGGGTTCTCCTACGAGCAGTACTTC.

CDR3 sequence reads: CASSLVSGGEKLFF. In DNA form, the CDR3 reads TGTGCCAGCAGCTTAGTCTCGGGAGGAGAAAAACTGTTTTTT. The chain uses TRBV7-9 and TRBJ1-4; unclear D gene. Germline V gene sequence: CDR1 SEHNR, CDR2 FQNEAQ (reference sequence). The CDR3 runs to 14 residues. V was trimmed by 1 base and J by 8 bases, leaving 11 bases between them.

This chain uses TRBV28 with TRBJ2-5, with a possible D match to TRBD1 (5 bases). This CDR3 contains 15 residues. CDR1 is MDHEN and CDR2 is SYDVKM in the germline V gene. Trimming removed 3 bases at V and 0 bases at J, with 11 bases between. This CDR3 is CASSFIGAYQETQYF. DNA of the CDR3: TGTGCCAGCAGTTTTATAGGGGCCTACCAAGAGACCCAGTACTTC.

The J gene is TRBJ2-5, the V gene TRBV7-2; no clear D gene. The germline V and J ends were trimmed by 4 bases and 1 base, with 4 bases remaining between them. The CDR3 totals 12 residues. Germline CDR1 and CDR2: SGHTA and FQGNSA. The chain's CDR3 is CASSSLQETQYF. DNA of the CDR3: TGTGCCAGCAGCTCCCTCCAAGAGACCCAGTACTTC.

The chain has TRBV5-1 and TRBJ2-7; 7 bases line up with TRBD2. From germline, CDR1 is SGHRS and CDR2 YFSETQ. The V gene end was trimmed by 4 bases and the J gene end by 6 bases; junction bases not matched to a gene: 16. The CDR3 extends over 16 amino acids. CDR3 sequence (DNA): TGCGCCAGCAGCCTGCAATTTGGGGACTACTCTCCCGAGCAGTACTTC. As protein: CASSLQFGDYSPEQYF.

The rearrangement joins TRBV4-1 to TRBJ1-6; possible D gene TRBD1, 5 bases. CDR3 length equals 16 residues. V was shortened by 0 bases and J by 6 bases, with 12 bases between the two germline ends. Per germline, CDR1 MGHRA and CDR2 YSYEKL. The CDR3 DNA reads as TGCGCCAGCAGCCAAGAGGCGGGGCTGTTTAATTCACCCCTCCACTTT. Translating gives CASSQEAGLFNSPLHF.

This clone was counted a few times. CDR3 sequence reads: CASSTAAAGVDTQYF. DNA for the CDR3: TGTGCCAGCAGTACCGCCGCAGCGGGAGTAGATACGCAGTATTTT. The V gene is TRBV28, the J gene TRBJ2-3, with TRBD2 identical over 8 bases. V shed 5 bases, J shed 5 bases, and the junction held 9 bases outside the gene matches. Germline-derived CDR1 and CDR2 are MDHEN and SYDVKM. The length of the CDR3 is 15 residues. The full variable domain, with the rest looked up from reference TRBV28 and TRBJ2-3, is DVKVTQSSRYLVKRTGEKVFLECVQDMDHENMFWYRQDPGLGLRLIYFSYDVKMKEKGDIPEGYSVSREKKERFSLILESASTNQTSMYLCASSTAAAGVDTQYFGPGTRLTVL.

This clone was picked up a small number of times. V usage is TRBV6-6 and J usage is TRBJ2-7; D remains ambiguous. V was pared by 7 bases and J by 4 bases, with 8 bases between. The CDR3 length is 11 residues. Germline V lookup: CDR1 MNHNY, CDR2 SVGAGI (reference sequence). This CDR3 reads CASKSEYEQYF. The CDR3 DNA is TGTGCCAGCAAGTCCGAGTACGAGCAGTACTTC.

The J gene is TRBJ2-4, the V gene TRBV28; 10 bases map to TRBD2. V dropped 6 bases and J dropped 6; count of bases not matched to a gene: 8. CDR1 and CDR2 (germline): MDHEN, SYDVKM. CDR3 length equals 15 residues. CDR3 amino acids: CASSLLAGAGNIQYF. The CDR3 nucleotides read TGTGCCAGCAGCCTTCTAGCGGGAGCAGGAAACATTCAGTACTTC.

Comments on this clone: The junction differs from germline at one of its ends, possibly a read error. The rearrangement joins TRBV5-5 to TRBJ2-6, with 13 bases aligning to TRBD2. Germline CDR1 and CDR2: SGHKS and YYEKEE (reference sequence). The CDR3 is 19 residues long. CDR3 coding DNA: TGTGCCCGCAGGGGGGGACTAGCGGGACATTCATCTGGGGCCAACGTCCTGACTTTC. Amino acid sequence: CARRGGLAGHSSGANVLTF.

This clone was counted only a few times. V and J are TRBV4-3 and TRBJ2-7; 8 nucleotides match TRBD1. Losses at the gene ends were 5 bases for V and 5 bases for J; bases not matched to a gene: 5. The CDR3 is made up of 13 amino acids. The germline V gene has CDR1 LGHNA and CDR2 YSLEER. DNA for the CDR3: TGCGCCAGCAGCTTGGGACAGGCAAACGAGCAGTACTTC. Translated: CASSLGQANEQYF.

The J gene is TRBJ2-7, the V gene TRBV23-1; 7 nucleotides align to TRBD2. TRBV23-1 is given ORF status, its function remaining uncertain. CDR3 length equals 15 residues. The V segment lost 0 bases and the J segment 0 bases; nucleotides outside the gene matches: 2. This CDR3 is CASSQSGGSSYEQYF. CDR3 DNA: TGCGCCAGCAGTCAATCGGGCGGGAGCTCCTACGAGCAGTACTTC.

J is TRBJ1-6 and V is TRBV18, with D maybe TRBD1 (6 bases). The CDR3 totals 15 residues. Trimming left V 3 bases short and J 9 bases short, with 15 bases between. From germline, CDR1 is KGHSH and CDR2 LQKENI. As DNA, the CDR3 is TGTGCCAGCTCACCGGGACACTCCAAAGGTTCACCCCTCCACTTT. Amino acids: CASSPGHSKGSPLHF. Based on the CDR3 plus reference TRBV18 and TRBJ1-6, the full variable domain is NAGVMQNPRHLVRRRGQEARLRCSPMKGHSHVYWYRQLPEEGLKFMVYLQKENIIDESGMPKERFSAEFPKEGPSILRIQQVVRGDSAAYFCASSPGHSKGSPLHFGNGTRLTVT.